This section outlines one T cell receptor (beta chain) sequence together with its context. The sample is drawn from a study of blood T cell repertoires in COVID-19. CDR1 and CDR2 (germline): SGHRS, YFSETQ. Trimming left V 4 bases short and J 2 bases short, with 18 bases between. This CDR3 contains 16 residues. Sequencing was performed with immunoSEQ multiplex PCR; in TCRdb, only in-frame clones are kept and a portion is missing. This sample has 200,000 to 250,000 clones, with about four fifths found just once. This TCR came from a man aged 50 or older with active or convalescent COVID-19. Source material: peripheral blood. The chain links TRBV5-1 to TRBJ1-2, with D possibly TRBD1 on 6 matching bases. CDR3 DNA: TGCGCCAGCAGCACAATGGGGGCAGACTCGAACTATGGCTACACCTTC. Amino acid sequence: CASSTMGADSNYGYTF. Filled out from reference TRBV5-1 and TRBJ1-2, the complete variable domain reads KAGVTQTPRYLIKTRGQQVTLSCSPISGHRSVSWYQQTPGQGLQFLFEYFSETQRNKGNFPGRFSGRQFSNSRSEMNVSTLELGDSALYLCASSTMGADSNYGYTFGSGTRLTVV.